This T cell receptor beta chain was identified during a study of shared clonotypes between healthy human individuals. V shed 6 bases, J shed 7 bases, and the junction held 7 bases outside the gene matches. Germline lookup yields CDR1 MRHNA and CDR2 SNTAGT. The CDR3 length is 14 residues. Points from the study as a whole: Non-shared clonotypes showed lower generation probabilities than clonotypes common to all four donors. Naive subsets generally had larger estimated richness than memory subsets. Naive CD4 clonotype sharing across several donors was roughly 5%.

Comment on this clone: Antigen unknown.

Profiling relied on immunoSEQ multiplex PCR, and the TCRdb table lists in-frame clones only, not all of them. The sample has about 2.4 million clones, roughly nine tenths seen once; the top ten hold roughly 0.14%. Sequenced input: naive CD4+ T cells sorted from blood. Subset here: CD45RA+ positively selected. The receptor's source is a young man in good health. The chain recombines TRBV6-4 with TRBJ2-5; 11 bases fit TRBD2. This CDR3 reads CASSKTSGVGTQYF. In DNA, the CDR3 is TGTGCCAGCAGCAAGACTAGCGGGGTGGGGACCCAGTACTTC.